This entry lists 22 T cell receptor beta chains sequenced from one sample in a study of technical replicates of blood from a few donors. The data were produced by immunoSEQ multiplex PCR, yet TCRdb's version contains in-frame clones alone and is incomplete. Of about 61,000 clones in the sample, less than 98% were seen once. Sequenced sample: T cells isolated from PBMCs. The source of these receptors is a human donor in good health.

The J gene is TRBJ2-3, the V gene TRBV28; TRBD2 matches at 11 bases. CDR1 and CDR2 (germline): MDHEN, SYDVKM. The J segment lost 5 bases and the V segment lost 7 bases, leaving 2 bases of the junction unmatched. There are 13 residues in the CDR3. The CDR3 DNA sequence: TGTGCCAGCAAACTAGCGGGAGAAGATACGCAGTATTTT. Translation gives CASKLAGEDTQYF.

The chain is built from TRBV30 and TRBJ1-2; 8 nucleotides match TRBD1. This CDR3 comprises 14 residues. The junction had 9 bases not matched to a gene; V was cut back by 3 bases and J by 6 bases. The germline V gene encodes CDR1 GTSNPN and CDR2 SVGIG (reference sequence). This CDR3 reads CAWRSGQGADGYTF. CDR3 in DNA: TGTGCCTGGAGAAGCGGTCAGGGGGCTGATGGCTACACCTTC. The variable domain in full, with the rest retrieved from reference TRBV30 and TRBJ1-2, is SQTIHQWPATLVQPVGSPLSLECTVEGTSNPNLYWYRQAAGRGLQLLFYSVGIGQISSEVPQNLSASRPQDRQFILSSKKLLLSDSGFYLCAWRSGQGADGYTFGSGTRLTVV.

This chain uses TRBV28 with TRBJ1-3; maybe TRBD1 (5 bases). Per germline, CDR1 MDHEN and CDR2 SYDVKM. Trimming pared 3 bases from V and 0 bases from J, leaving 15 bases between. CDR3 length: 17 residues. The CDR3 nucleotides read TGTGCCAGCAGTTTGTCAGCCCCAGGGTCCTCTGGAAACACCATATATTTT. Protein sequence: CASSLSAPGSSGNTIYF. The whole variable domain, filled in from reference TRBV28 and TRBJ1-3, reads DVKVTQSSRYLVKRTGEKVFLECVQDMDHENMFWYRQDPGLGLRLIYFSYDVKMKEKGDIPEGYSVSREKKERFSLILESASTNQTSMYLCASSLSAPGSSGNTIYFGEGSWLTVV.

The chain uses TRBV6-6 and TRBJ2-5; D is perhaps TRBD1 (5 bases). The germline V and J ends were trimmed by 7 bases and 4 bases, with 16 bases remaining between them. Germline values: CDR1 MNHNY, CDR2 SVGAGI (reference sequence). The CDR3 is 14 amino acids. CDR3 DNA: TGTGCCAGCAATCGCGCAGGGCTGTCAGAGACCCAGTACTTC. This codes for CASNRAGLSETQYF.

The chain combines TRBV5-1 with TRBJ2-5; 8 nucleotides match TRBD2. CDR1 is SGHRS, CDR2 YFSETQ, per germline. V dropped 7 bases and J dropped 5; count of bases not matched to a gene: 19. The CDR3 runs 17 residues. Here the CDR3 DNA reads TGCGCCAGCCCTCTCTCTCCTCGGGGGGGGTCGGGGGAGACCCAGTACTTC. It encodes CASPLSPRGGSGETQYF.

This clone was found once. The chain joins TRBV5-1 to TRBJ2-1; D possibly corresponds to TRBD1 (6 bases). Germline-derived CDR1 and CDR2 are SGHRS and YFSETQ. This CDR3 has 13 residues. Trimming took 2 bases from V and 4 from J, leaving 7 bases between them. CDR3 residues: CASSLGTYNEQFF. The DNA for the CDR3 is TGCGCCAGCAGCTTAGGGACATACAATGAGCAGTTCTTC.

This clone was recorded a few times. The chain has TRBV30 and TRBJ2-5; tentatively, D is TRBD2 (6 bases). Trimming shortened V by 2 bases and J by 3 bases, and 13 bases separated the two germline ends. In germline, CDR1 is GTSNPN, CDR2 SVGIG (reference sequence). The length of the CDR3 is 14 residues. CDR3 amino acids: CAWSPGTREETQYF. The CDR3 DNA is TGTGCCTGGAGTCCCGGGACTCGGGAAGAGACCCAGTACTTC.

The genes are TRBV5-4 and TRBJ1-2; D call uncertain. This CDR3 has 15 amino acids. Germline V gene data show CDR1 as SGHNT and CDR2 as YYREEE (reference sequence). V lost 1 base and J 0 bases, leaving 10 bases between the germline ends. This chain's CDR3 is CASSLYVGANYGYTF. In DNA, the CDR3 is TGTGCCAGCAGCTTGTATGTGGGAGCTAACTATGGCTACACCTTC.

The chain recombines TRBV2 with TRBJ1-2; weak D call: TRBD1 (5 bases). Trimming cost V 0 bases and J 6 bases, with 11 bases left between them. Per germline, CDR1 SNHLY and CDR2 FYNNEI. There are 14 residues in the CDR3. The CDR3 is CASSEAQGLDGYTF. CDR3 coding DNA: TGTGCCAGCAGTGAAGCGCAGGGATTGGATGGCTACACCTTC. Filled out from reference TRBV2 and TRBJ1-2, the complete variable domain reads EPEVTQTPSHQVTQMGQEVILRCVPISNHLYFYWYRQILGQKVEFLVSFYNNEISEKSEIFDDQFSVERPDGSNFTLKIRSTKLEDSAMYFCASSEAQGLDGYTFGSGTRLTVV.

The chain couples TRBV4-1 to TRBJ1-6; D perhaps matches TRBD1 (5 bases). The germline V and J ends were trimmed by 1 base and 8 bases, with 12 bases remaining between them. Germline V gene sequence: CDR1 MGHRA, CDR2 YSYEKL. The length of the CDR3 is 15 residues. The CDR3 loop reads CASSQVGQGHSPLHF. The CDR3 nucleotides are TGCGCCAGCAGCCAAGTAGGTCAGGGCCATTCACCCCTCCACTTT.

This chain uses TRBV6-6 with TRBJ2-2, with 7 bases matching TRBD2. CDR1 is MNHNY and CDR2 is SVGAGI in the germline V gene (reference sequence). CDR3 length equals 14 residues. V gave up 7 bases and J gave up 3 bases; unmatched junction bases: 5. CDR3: CASTLGGYTGELFF. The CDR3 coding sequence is TGTGCCAGCACCTTGGGGGGGTACACCGGGGAGCTGTTTTTT.

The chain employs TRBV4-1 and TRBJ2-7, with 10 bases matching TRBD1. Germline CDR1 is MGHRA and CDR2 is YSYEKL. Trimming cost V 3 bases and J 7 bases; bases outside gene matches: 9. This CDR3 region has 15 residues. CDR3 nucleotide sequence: TGCGCCAGCAGCCAGCCTCGGGACAGGGGAGGTGAGCAGTACTTC. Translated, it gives CASSQPRDRGGEQYF.

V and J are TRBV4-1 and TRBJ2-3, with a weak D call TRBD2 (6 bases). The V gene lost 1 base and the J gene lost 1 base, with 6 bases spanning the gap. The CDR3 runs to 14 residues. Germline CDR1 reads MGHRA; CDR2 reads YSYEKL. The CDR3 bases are TGCGCCAGCAGCCAAGCGGGGGGCACAGATACGCAGTATTTT. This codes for CASSQAGGTDTQYF.

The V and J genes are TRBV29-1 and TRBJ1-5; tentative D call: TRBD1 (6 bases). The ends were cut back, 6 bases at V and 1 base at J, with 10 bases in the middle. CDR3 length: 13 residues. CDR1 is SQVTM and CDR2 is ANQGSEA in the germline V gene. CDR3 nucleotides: TGCAGCGTCGTCACAGGGAGCAATCAGCCCCAGCATTTT. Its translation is CSVVTGSNQPQHF.

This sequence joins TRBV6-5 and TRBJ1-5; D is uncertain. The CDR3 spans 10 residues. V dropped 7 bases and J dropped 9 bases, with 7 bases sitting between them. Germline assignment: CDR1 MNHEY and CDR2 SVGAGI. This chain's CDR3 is CASNLSPQHF. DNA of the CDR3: TGTGCCAGCAATCTGTCGCCCCAGCATTTT.

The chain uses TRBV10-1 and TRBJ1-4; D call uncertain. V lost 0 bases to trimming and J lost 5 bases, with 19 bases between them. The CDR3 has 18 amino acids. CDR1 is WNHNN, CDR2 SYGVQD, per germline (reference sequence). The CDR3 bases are TGCGCCAGCAGTGAGTCGCCCCCCATCGCGGGCTCCAATGAAAAACTGTTTTTT. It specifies CASSESPPIAGSNEKLFF.

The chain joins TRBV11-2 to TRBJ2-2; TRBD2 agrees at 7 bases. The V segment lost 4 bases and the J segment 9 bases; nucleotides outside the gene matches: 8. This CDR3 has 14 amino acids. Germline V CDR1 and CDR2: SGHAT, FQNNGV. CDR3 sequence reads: CASSSEREGRELFF. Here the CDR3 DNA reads TGTGCCAGCAGCTCCGAGCGGGAAGGTCGGGAGCTGTTTTTT.

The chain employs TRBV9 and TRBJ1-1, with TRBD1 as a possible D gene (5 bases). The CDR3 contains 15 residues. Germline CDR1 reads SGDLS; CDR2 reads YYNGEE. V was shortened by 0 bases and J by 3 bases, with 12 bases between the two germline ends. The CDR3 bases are TGTGCCAGCAGCGTAGTTTCGGGGGGAGACACTGAAGCTTTCTTT. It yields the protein CASSVVSGGDTEAFF.

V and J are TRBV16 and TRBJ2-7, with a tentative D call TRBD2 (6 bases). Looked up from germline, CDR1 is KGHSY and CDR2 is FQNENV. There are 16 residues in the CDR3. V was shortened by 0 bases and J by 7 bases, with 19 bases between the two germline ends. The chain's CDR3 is CASSQSPRAGGGEQYF. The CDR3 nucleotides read TGTGCCAGCAGCCAATCCCCCAGGGCCGGGGGAGGAGAGCAGTACTTC.

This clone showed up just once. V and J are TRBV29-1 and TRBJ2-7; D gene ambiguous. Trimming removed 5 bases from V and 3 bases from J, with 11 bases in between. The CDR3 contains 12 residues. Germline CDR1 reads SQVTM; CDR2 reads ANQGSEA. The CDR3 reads CSVNLSGYEQYF. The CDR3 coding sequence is TGCAGCGTTAATCTTTCGGGCTACGAGCAGTACTTC.

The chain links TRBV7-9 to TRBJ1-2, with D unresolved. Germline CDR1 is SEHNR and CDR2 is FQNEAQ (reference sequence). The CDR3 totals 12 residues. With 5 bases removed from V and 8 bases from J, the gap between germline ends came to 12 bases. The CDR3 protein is CASSMITGGYTF. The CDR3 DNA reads TGTGCCAGCAGCATGATTACGGGGGGCTACACCTTC.

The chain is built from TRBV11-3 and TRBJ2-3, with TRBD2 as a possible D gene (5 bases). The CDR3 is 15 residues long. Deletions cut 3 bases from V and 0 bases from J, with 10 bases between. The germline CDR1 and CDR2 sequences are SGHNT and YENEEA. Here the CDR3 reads CASSFGGPSTDTQYF. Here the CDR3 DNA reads TGTGCCAGCAGCTTTGGCGGGCCAAGCACAGATACGCAGTATTTT. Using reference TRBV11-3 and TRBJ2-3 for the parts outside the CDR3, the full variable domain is EAGVVQSPRYKIIEKKQPVAFWCNPISGHNTLYWYLQNLGQGPELLIRYENEEAVDDSQLPKDRFSAERLKGVDSTLKIQPAELGDSAVYLCASSFGGPSTDTQYFGPGTRLTVL.